This section outlines one T cell receptor beta chain sequence together with its context. Its antigen remains unknown. The data belong to a study of T cells in Graves' hyperthyroidism and ophthalmopathy. Germline CDR1 SGHRS, CDR2 YFSETQ. V was cut by 5 bases and J by 5 bases, with 18 bases left in between. This CDR3 contains 15 residues. General study points: In blood, most of the thyroid clonotypes expanded above 0.001 were also present. A model using 13 V-J features told ophthalmopathy apart from stable hyperthyroidism.

Amplified regions were TCR beta CDR3 sequences from RNA transcripts. RT-PCR in the first round (using the HTBI primer set) targeted the TCR CDR3. One entry per CDR3 protein results from TCRdb running MiXCR on the multiplex PCR reads. The sample lists about 400,000 distinct CDR3 sequences; about 14% were seen once. Inclusion characteristics of ophthalmopathy patients comprised a Clinical Activity Score of at least 3, a NOSPECS grade of at least 4, and duration under 3 months. Sequenced input: blood. This chain connects TRBV5-1 to TRBJ2-3; D remains unclear. The source of this sequence is a man in his forties or fifties with Graves' ophthalmopathy. CDR3 loop: CASRVLLGLGDTQYF. The CDR3 bases are TGCGCCAGCAGAGTGTTGTTGGGTTTGGGAGATACGCAGTATTTT.